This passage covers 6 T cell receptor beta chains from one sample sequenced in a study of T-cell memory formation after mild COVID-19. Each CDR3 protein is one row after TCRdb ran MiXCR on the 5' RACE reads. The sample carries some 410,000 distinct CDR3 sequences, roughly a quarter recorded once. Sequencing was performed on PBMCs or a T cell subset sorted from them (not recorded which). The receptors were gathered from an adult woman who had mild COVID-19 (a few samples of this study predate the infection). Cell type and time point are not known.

The CDR3 DNA reads TGTGCCAGCAGTTACAGTAGTTTCGGCGAGCAGTTCTTC. Translation gives CASSYSSFGEQFF. J is TRBJ2-1 and V is TRBV6-5, with no clear D. The germline V and J ends were trimmed by 2 bases and 10 bases, with 12 bases remaining between them. The CDR3 is 13 residues long. CDR1 and CDR2 from the germline V gene are MNHEY and SVGAGI.

CDR3 sequence: CASRLGSSSEQYF. DNA of the CDR3: TGTGCCAGCAGGTTAGGGAGTTCCAGCGAGCAGTACTTC. The chain is built from TRBV5-4 and TRBJ2-7; D is perhaps TRBD2 (5 bases). The CDR3 has 13 residues. CDR1 and CDR2 (germline): SGHNT, YYREEE (reference sequence). V lost 5 bases to trimming and J lost 6 bases, with 15 bases between them.

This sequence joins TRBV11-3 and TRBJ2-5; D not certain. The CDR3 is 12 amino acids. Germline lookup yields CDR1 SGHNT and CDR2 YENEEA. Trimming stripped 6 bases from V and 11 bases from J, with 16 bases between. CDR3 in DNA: TGTGCCAGCAGATCAGACCCAGCTCAGCAGTACTTC. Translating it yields CASRSDPAQQYF.

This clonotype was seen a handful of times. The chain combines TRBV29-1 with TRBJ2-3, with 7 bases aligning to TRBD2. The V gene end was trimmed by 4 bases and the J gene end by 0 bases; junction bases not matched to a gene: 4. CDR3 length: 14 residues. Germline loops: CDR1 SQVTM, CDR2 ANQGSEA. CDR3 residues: CSVGGGGSTDTQYF. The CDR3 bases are TGCAGCGTTGGGGGCGGGGGAAGCACAGATACGCAGTATTTT.

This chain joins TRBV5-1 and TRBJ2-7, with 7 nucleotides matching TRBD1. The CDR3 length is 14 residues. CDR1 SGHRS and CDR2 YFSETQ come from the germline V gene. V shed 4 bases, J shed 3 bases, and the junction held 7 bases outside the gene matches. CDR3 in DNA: TGCGCCAGCAGCCTAGACAGGGTAGACTACGAGCAGTACTTC. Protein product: CASSLDRVDYEQYF.

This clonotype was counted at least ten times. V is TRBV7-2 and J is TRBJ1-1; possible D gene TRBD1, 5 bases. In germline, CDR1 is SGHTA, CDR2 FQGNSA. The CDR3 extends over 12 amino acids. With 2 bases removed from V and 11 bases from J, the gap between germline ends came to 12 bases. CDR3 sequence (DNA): TGTGCCAGCAGCTTACAGGGCCGCCAGGCTTTCTTT. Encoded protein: CASSLQGRQAFF. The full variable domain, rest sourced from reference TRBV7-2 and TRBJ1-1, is GAGVSQSPSNKVTEKGKDVELRCDPISGHTALYWYRQSLGQGLEFLIYFQGNSAPDKSGLPSDRFSAERTGGSVSTLTIQRTQQEDSAVYLCASSLQGRQAFFGQGTRLTVV.